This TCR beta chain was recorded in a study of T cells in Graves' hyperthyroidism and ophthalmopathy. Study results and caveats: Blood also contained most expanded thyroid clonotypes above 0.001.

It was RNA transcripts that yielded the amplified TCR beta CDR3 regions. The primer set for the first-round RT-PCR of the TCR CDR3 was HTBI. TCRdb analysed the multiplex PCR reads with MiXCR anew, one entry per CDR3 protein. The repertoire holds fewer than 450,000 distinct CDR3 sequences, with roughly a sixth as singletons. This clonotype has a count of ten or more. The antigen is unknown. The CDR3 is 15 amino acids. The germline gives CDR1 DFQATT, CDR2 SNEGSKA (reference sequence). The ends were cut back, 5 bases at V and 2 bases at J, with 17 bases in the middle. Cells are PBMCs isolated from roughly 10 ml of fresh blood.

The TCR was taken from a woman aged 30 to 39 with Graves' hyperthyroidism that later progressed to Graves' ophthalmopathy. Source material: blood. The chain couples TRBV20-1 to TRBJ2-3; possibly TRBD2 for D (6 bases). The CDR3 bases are TGCAGTGCTGAGGTCGGGACTTCCAACACAGATACGCAGTATTTT. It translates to CSAEVGTSNTDTQYF.